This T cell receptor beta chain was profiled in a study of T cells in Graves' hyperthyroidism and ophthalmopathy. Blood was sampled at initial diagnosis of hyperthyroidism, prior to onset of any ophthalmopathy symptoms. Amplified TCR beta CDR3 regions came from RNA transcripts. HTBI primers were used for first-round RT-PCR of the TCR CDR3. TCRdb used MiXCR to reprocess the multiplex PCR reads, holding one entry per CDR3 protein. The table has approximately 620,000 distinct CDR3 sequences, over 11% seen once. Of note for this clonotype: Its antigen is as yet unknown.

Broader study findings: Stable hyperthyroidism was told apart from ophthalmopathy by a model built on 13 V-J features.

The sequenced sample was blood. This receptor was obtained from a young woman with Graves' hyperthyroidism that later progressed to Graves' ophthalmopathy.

CDR3 in amino acids: CASSHLGGYTQYF. CDR3 bases: TGTGCCAGCAGCCATCTCGGCGGATATACGCAGTATTTT. V and J are TRBV7-8 and TRBJ2-3; unclear D gene. This CDR3 has 13 residues. V lost 5 bases to trimming and J lost 7 bases, with 13 bases between them. Germline V gene sequence: CDR1 SGHVS, CDR2 FQNEAQ.